Sequencing of this TCR beta chain was carried out in a study of T cells in Graves' hyperthyroidism and ophthalmopathy. On the basis of clinical symptoms, serum thyroxine and TRAb, thyroid ultrasound and orbital computed tomography, diagnoses were made. Isolation of PBMCs was performed on roughly 9 ml fresh peripheral blood. This clonotype was picked up many times. What it binds is not known. The germline gene is not matched at one end of the junction; a read error may be the cause. The CDR3 length is 13 residues. Using RNA transcripts as the source, TCR beta CDR3 regions were amplified. HTBI primers were the set used in a first-round RT-PCR of the TCR CDR3. TCRdb itself ran the multiplex PCR reads through MiXCR, one entry per CDR3 protein. The sample lists around 690,000 distinct CDR3 sequences; about 20% were seen once. General study results and limits: Clonotypes that were expanded in thyroid above 0.001 mostly appeared in blood too.

The sequence derives from a man aged 25 to 45 with Graves' ophthalmopathy. V is TRBV12-3 or TRBV12-4 and J is TRBJ1-2, with 8 bases identical to TRBD1. Sequences were obtained from blood. The CDR3 region is CACRQGIHYGYTF. In DNA, the CDR3 is TGTGCCTGCAGACAGGGGATACACTATGGCTACACCTTC.